This T cell receptor (beta chain) came from a study of regulatory T cells in long-lasting Graves disease. Overall study findings and caveats: Gene preferences differed: TRBV28, TRBJ1-2, TRBJ2-5 in persistent cases. The sample size was small, and this may have reduced accuracy. Persistent Graves' patients showed less TCR diversity than newly diagnosed patients showed.

This clonotype has ten or more counts. Its antigen is unknown. Researchers made TCR beta libraries by using iRepertoire HTBI primers and running Arm-PCR on CDR3 regions. TCRdb recomputed calls from the multiplex PCR reads with MiXCR, one row per CDR3 protein. The sample has 200,000 to 300,000 distinct CDR3 sequences; 20% are singletons. Time point denoted: newly diagnosed GD, antithyroid drugs for less than 3 months. Extracted PBMC RNA gave rise to the TCR library. The V end was cut by 3 bases, the J end by 5 bases, with 13 bases between. This CDR3 spans 15 amino acids. Germline assignment: CDR1 KGHDR and CDR2 SFDVKD.

The input for sequencing was peripheral blood mononuclear cells (PBMCs), taken at new diagnosis, from a patient treated with antithyroid drugs. This sequence was found in a female donor with Graves disease. The chain recombines TRBV24-1 with TRBJ2-1; D possibly corresponds to TRBD1 (5 bases). In nucleotides, the CDR3 is TGTGCCACCAGTGATACGTGGGGCGCAGACAATGAGCAGTTCTTC. This translates into CATSDTWGADNEQFF.